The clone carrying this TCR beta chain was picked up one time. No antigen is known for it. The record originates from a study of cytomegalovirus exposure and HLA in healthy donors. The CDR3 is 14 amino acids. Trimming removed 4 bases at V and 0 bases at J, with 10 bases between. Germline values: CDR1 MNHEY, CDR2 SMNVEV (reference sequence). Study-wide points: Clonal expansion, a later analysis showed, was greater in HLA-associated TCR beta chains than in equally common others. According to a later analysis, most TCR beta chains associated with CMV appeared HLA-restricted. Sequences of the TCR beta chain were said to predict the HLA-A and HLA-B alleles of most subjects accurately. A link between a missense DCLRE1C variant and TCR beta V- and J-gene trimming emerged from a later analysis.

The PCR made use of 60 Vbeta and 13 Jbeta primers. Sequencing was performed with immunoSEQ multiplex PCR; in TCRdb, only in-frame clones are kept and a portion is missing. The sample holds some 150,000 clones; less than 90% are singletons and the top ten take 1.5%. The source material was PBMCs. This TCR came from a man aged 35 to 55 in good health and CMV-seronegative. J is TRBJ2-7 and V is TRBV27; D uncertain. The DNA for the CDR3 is TGTGCCAGCAGTTCCCGACTGAACTCCTACGAGCAGTACTTC. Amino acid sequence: CASSSRLNSYEQYF.